This T cell receptor beta chain is from a study of cytomegalovirus exposure and HLA in healthy donors. Findings and caveats of the study: The study recorded about 160 TCR beta chains that were cytomegalovirus-associated. Some public TCRs appeared in many individuals, while most sequences were rare. The TCR clusters that emerged in the first cohort tended, a later analysis found, to co-occur in the 110 or so validation repertoires.

Clones were read by immunoSEQ multiplex PCR, and TCRdb kept only the in-frame ones, dropping some. Altogether about 130,000 clones are present, 88% being singletons, with the ten largest covering approximately 1.3%. A remark on this clone: Its target is not known.

This CDR3 spans 16 amino acids. From germline, CDR1 is SGHRS and CDR2 YFSETQ. V dropped 0 bases and J dropped 5; count of bases not matched to a gene: 11. The V and J genes are TRBV5-1 and TRBJ2-7; 7 bases agree with TRBD1. Sequenced material: PBMCs. The sequence came from a man aged 25 to 40 in good health and CMV-seronegative. The CDR3 here is CASSLVGTGAGHEQYF. The CDR3 DNA reads TGCGCCAGCAGCTTGGTCGGCACAGGGGCGGGCCACGAGCAGTACTTC.